Below, 21 T cell receptor beta chains from the same sample are listed, as sequenced in a study of blood T cell repertoires in COVID-19. Profiling relied on immunoSEQ multiplex PCR, and the TCRdb table lists in-frame clones only, not all of them. Counted here are fewer than 200,000 clones, roughly 80% occurring once; the ten biggest clones make up about 7.2%. The sequencing sample was made of peripheral blood. The receptors shown here come from a man aged 60-69 years with acute or convalescent COVID-19.

The chain combines TRBV7-2 with TRBJ1-2; D not resolved. This CDR3 is built from 15 residues. Germline assignment: CDR1 SGHTA and CDR2 FQGNSA. The ends were cut back, 2 bases at V and 3 bases at J, with 13 bases in the middle. The CDR3 spells CASSLPQRWDYGYTF. The CDR3 nucleotides read TGTGCCAGCAGCTTACCTCAGAGGTGGGACTATGGCTACACCTTC.

The rearrangement uses TRBV19 and TRBJ1-1; TRBD1 matches at 8 bases. The CDR3 has 15 residues. After removal of 5 bases from V and 5 bases from J, the junction contained 10 bases not matched to a gene. In germline, CDR1 is LNHDA, CDR2 SQIVND (reference sequence). The CDR3 nucleotides read TGTGCCAGTAGTGATGGACAGGGAGGGTGGACTGAAGCTTTCTTT. This translates into CASSDGQGGWTEAFF.

The chain is built from TRBV7-8 and TRBJ2-2; possible D gene TRBD1, 6 bases. The CDR3 is 19 residues long. Germline CDR1 reads SGHVS; CDR2 reads FQNEAQ. The germline V and J ends were trimmed by 5 bases and 3 bases, with 25 bases remaining between them. CDR3 sequence (DNA): TGTGCCAGCAGCCACGGACTCTACAGGGAAACCTCCGACACCGGGGAGCTGTTTTTT. It is translated as CASSHGLYRETSDTGELFF.

The chain links TRBV4-2 to TRBJ2-1, with D maybe TRBD2 (5 bases). Trimming stripped 5 bases from V and 3 bases from J, with 14 bases between. This CDR3 is 15 amino acids long. Germline lookup yields CDR1 LGHNA and CDR2 YNFKEQ. CDR3 sequence: CASSIPGGGYNEQFF. The CDR3, as DNA: TGTGCCAGCAGCATCCCAGGAGGTGGCTACAATGAGCAGTTCTTC.

The chain couples TRBV19 to TRBJ1-2; the D is unclear. Germline lookup yields CDR1 LNHDA and CDR2 SQIVND (reference sequence). The V end lost 7 bases, the J end lost 8 bases, and 20 bases lay between the germline ends. The CDR3 sequence is 14 residues long. The CDR3 DNA reads TGTGCCAGTACCCCTAATTCCGCGGGCACGGGCTACACCTTC. This gives the protein CASTPNSAGTGYTF.

V is TRBV11-2 and J is TRBJ2-3, with 12 nucleotides matching TRBD1. The germline V gene encodes CDR1 SGHAT and CDR2 FQNNGV. This CDR3 region has 16 residues. V shed 5 bases, J shed 4 bases, and the junction held 7 bases outside the gene matches. The CDR3 DNA reads TGTGCCAGCAGCATATGGGGACAGGGGGCCTCAGATACGCAGTATTTT. This translates into CASSIWGQGASDTQYF.

This chain connects TRBV19 to TRBJ1-5; D uncertain. The CDR3 is 17 amino acids. V lost 0 bases and J 0 bases, leaving 12 bases between the germline ends. Germline V gene data show CDR1 as LNHDA and CDR2 as SQIVND (reference sequence). The CDR3 is CASSIDLTIYSNQPQHF. In nucleotides, the CDR3 is TGTGCCAGTAGTATAGATCTGACTATATATAGCAATCAGCCCCAGCATTTT.

J is TRBJ2-1 and V is TRBV5-6; 10 bases agree with TRBD1. CDR1 and CDR2 (germline): SGHDT, YYEEEE. V gave up 1 base and J gave up 6 bases; unmatched junction bases: 7. The CDR3 extends over 16 amino acids. CDR3 in amino acids: CASSLPRQGAGNEQFF. The CDR3, as DNA: TGTGCCAGCAGCTTGCCCAGACAGGGGGCAGGCAATGAGCAGTTCTTC.

The chain links TRBV24-1 to TRBJ2-5; D is perhaps TRBD2 (7 bases). Germline V lookup: CDR1 KGHDR, CDR2 SFDVKD. Trimming removed 4 bases at V and 5 bases at J, with 10 bases between. CDR3 length: 13 amino acids. The CDR3 loop reads CATSDRGGETQYF. CDR3 coding DNA: TGTGCCACCAGTGACAGGGGAGGGGAGACCCAGTACTTC.

The chain combines TRBV5-1 with TRBJ2-7; 13 bases align to TRBD2. Germline CDR1 is SGHRS and CDR2 is YFSETQ. The CDR3 is made up of 15 amino acids. The junction had 5 bases not matched to a gene; V was cut back by 5 bases and J by 3 bases. This CDR3 is CASREGTSGVYEQYF. CDR3 DNA: TGCGCCAGCAGGGAGGGGACTAGCGGGGTCTACGAGCAGTACTTC.

A few counts support this clone. The rearrangement links TRBV6-2 or TRBV6-3 to TRBJ1-3, with D unclear. The CDR3 totals 12 residues. The V and J ends lost 2 bases and 8 bases respectively, with 7 bases between them. Germline loops: CDR1 MNHEY, CDR2 SVGEGT. The CDR3 reads CASSYRSDTIYF. CDR3 DNA: TGTGCCAGCAGTTACCGGAGTGACACCATATATTTT.

V usage is TRBV6-5 and J usage is TRBJ1-2; tentatively, D is TRBD1 (6 bases). The germline gives CDR1 MNHEY, CDR2 SVGAGI. The length of the CDR3 is 14 residues. V was trimmed by 4 bases and J by 2 bases, leaving 11 bases between them. The CDR3 DNA is TGTGCCAGCAGTTCCCTAGGACAGAACTATGGCTACACCTTC. As protein: CASSSLGQNYGYTF.

J is TRBJ2-2 and V is TRBV5-1, with 7 positions matching TRBD2. V lost 5 bases to trimming and J lost 7 bases; unmatched junction nucleotides: 8. The CDR3 length is 14 residues. The germline CDR1 and CDR2 sequences are SGHRS and YFSETQ. The CDR3 sequence is CASSQEAGIGELFF. CDR3 DNA: TGCGCCAGCAGTCAGGAAGCGGGGATCGGGGAGCTGTTTTTT.

The chain recombines TRBV28 with TRBJ1-5; no clear D. CDR3 length: 15 residues. The germline V and J ends were trimmed by 3 bases and 3 bases, with 12 bases remaining between them. Germline values: CDR1 MDHEN, CDR2 SYDVKM. The CDR3, as DNA: TGTGCCAGCAGTTTGGGTTCCGGAGTCAATCAGCCCCAGCATTTT. Translating it yields CASSLGSGVNQPQHF.

The rearrangement joins TRBV7-2 to TRBJ2-7, with 8 bases identical to TRBD1. Germline V gives CDR1 SGHTA, CDR2 FQGNSA. This CDR3 is 15 amino acids long. V was pared by 1 base and J by 2 bases, with 4 bases of the junction left unmatched. The CDR3 coding sequence is TGTGCCAGCAGCTTAGGGACAGGGAGGACCTACGAGCAGTACTTC. It is translated as CASSLGTGRTYEQYF.

This chain links TRBV5-1 with TRBJ2-1; TRBD2 matches at 9 bases. V was clipped by 2 bases and J by 4 bases; unmatched bases: 7. Germline V gives CDR1 SGHRS, CDR2 YFSETQ. This CDR3 has 16 residues. The CDR3 region is CASSFSGSLEYNEQFF. CDR3 nucleotides: TGCGCCAGCAGCTTTAGCGGGAGCCTGGAGTACAATGAGCAGTTCTTC.

The genes are TRBV15 and TRBJ1-5; TRBD1 might be the D (5 bases). V gave up 1 base and J gave up 3 bases, with 10 bases separating them. CDR1 is LNHNV and CDR2 is YYDKDF in the germline V gene (reference sequence). The CDR3 sequence is 15 residues long. This CDR3 is CATSRGGGTNQPQHF. Here the CDR3 DNA reads TGTGCCACCAGCAGAGGCGGGGGGACCAATCAGCCCCAGCATTTT.

V and J are TRBV24-1 and TRBJ2-5; TRBD1 aligns across 7 bases. The CDR3 has 15 amino acids. V dropped 4 bases and J dropped 1; count of bases not matched to a gene: 5. CDR1 KGHDR and CDR2 SFDVKD come from the germline V gene. CDR3 sequence reads: CATSDSTGTQETQYF. The CDR3 region has the DNA TGTGCCACCAGTGACTCGACAGGGACCCAAGAGACCCAGTACTTC.

This rearrangement joins TRBV24-1 to TRBJ2-1, with TRBD1 identical over 12 bases. The J segment lost 10 bases and the V segment lost 4 bases, leaving 7 bases of the junction unmatched. The CDR3 contains 15 residues. In germline, CDR1 is KGHDR, CDR2 SFDVKD. The CDR3 reads CATSEPGQGAGEQFF. The CDR3 DNA reads as TGTGCCACCAGTGAACCGGGACAGGGGGCGGGGGAGCAGTTCTTC.

The V call is TRBV9, the J call TRBJ1-1, with 7 bases fitting TRBD1. Germline CDR1 and CDR2: SGDLS and YYNGEE. The V segment lost 4 bases and the J segment 4 bases; nucleotides outside the gene matches: 10. The CDR3 length is 15 residues. Here the CDR3 reads CASSIIQGTGTEAFF. The CDR3 DNA follows: TGTGCCAGCAGCATTATACAGGGGACGGGCACTGAAGCTTTCTTT.

The CDR3 sequence: CASSPRFILYEQYF. CDR3 nucleotide sequence: TGTGCCAGCAGCCCGAGGTTCATCCTATACGAGCAGTACTTC. V gene TRBV21-1 combines with J gene TRBJ2-7; the table's D gene call, TRBD2, was not cross checked with the DNA. TRBV21-1 is a pseudogene segment. This CDR3 spans 14 amino acids.